The rows below give T cell receptor beta chains drawn from one sample of a study of cytomegalovirus exposure and HLA in healthy donors. Assay: immunoSEQ multiplex PCR; the TCRdb copy retains only in-frame clones and omits some. The sample consists of tens of thousands of clones, approximately 94% of them appearing once. The sample comprised PBMCs. Source of these receptors: a woman aged 18-29 years in good health and CMV-seropositive. Each CDR3 is given with its conserved first and last residue. Where a row states a size, it is once, few, many or the class of an expanded clone; other rows omit it.

cdr3_aa,clone_size,v_call,cdr3_length
CAISEGEVMNTEAFF,NA,TRBV10-3,15
CASSQDQVNTEAFF,NA,TRBV4-2,14
CARSSAPGRYTGELFF,NA,TRBV5-3,16
CASSTRSKNIQYF,NA,TRBV11-3,13
CASSQDWLQGAGNEKLFF,NA,TRBV4-2,18
CASSPQGASNSPLHF,NA,TRBV6-5,15
CASSLAGGWETQYF,NA,TRBV7-9,14
CASSPTSPYNEQFF,NA,TRBV7-9,14
CASSQDPGQGAHQPQHF,NA,TRBV4-2,17
CASSPRVYGANVLTF,NA,TRBV5-8,15
CASNNYNEQFF,NA,TRBV7-9,11
CASSQESGRFYEQYF,NA,TRBV4-3,15
CASSLVLATGELFF,NA,TRBV7-2,14
CASSFQGLAGETQYF,once,TRBV28,15
CASSWGRRTNYGYTF,NA,TRBV11-3,15
CASSPPGAEGNTIYF,NA,TRBV7-9,15
CASSRLPSGDYSSYNEQFF,NA,TRBV7-9,19
CASSTWGGASEQYF,NA,TRBV5-6,14
CASSPRRGTGVHGYTF,NA,TRBV6-6,16
CASSFWGETYNEQFF,NA,TRBV7-2,15
CASSLAGGAGWAGELFF,NA,TRBV5-5,17
CASSLLVLTGAAQPQHF,NA,TRBV28,17
CASTRGGPTWATEAFF,NA,TRBV27,16
CASSPTSGPLIAQYF,once,TRBV7-8,15
CASKSGGRNSGNTIYF,NA,TRBV28,16
CASNPREPNTGELFF,NA,TRBV19,15
CASSLSDRGGRPQHF,NA,TRBV7-6,15
CASSVAGTGTNTEAFF,NA,TRBV9,16
CASSQGGTGANVLTF,NA,TRBV7-9,15
CAFGGVRDTQYF,NA,TRBV28,12
CASSLADGGDTQYF,NA,TRBV7-2,14
CASSLAFYSGGPTDTQYF,NA,TRBV5-8,18
CASTGGLAGGNEQFF,once,TRBV28,15
CASSEGRLAGRLDEQFF,NA,TRBV6-1,17
CASSSGTDLNEQFF,NA,TRBV7-3,14
CASSLVAGAYNEQFF,once,TRBV5-1,15
CASSPVGETQYF,NA,TRBV18,12
CASSELLAYTDTQYF,NA,TRBV2,15
CASSERGGYGYTF,NA,TRBV7-2,13
CASSRLGQTYEQYF,NA,TRBV19,14
CASSVAGHPTDTQYF,NA,TRBV9,15
CSVESSGGAYEQYF,NA,TRBV29-1,14
CASSLRLEDTQYF,NA,TRBV28,13
CASSHSGGAAGELFF,NA,TRBV9,15
CASSIYRRRSTEAFF,NA,TRBV19,15
CASSLGTADNTEAFF,NA,TRBV18,15
CASSLAEGYTDTQYF,NA,TRBV5-1,15
CASSPSPDRGGGYTF,NA,TRBV18,15
CATSTRFREKFF,NA,TRBV15,12
CASRTHDRAPDTQYF,NA,TRBV7-3,15
CASSLGTGVEKLFF,once,TRBV5-6,14
CASSQEPLGWRSYNEQFF,once,TRBV4-2,18
CASSRLPGRNNEQFF,NA,TRBV14,15
CAWSHNANTGELFF,once,TRBV30,14
CAWSGRGDQPQHF,NA,TRBV30,13
CASSLVEAGELFF,NA,TRBV7-7,13
CASSIAGPGESTDTQYF,NA,TRBV19,17
CASSVGENTEAFF,NA,TRBV2,13
CASSLERNTEAFF,NA,TRBV7-3,13